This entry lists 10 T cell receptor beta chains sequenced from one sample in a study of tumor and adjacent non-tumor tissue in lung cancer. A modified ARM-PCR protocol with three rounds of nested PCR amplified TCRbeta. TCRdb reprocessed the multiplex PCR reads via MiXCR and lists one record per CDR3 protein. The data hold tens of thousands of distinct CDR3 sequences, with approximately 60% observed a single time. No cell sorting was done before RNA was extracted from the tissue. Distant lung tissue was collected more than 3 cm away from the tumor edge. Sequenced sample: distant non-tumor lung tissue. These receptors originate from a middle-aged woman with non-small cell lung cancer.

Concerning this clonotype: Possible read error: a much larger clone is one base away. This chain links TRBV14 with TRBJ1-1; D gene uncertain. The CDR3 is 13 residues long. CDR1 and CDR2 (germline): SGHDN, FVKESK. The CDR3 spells CVSSQVLNTEAFF. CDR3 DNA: TGTGTCAGCAGCCAGGTCTTGAACACTGAAGCTTTCTTT.

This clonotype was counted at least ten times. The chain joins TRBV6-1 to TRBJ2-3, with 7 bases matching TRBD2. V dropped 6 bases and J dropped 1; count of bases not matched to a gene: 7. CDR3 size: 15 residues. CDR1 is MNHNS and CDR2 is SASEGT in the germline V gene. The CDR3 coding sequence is TGTGCCAGCAGCCGGGACTACATCGGCACAGATACGCAGTATTTT. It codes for CASSRDYIGTDTQYF.

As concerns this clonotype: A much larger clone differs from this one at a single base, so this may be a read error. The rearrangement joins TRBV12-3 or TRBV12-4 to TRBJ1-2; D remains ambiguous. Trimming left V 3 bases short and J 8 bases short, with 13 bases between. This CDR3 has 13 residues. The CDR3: CASSLARFRGYTF. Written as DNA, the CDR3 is TGTGCCAGCAGTTTGGCAAGGTTTAGGGGCTACACCTTC.

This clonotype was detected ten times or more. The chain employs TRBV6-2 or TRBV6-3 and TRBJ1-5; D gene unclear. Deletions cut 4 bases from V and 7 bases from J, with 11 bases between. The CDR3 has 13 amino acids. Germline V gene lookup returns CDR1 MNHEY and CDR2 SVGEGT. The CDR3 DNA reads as TGTGCCAGCAGTTCGTGGGAGAGGCAGCCCCAGCATTTT. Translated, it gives CASSSWERQPQHF.

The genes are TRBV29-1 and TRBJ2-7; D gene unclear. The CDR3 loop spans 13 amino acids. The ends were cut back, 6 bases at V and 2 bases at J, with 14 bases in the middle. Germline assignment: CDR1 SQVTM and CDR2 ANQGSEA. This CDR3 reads CSVGRPSPYEQYF. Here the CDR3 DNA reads TGCAGCGTCGGGCGTCCGTCGCCCTACGAGCAGTACTTC.

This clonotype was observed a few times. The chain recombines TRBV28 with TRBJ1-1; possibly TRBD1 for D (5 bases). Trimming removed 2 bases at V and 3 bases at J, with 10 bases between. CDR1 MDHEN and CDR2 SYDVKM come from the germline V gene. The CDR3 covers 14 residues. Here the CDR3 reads CASSLPQGYTEAFF. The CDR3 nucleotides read TGTGCCAGCAGTTTACCCCAGGGATACACTGAAGCTTTCTTT.

The CDR3 sequence is CGAGGQSHEQYF. CDR3 bases: TGCGGAGCGGGCGGACAGAGCCACGAGCAGTACTTC. V usage is TRBV20-1 and J usage is TRBJ2-7; D tentatively reads TRBD1 or TRBD2 (6 bases each). This CDR3 spans 12 amino acids. In germline, CDR1 is DFQATT, CDR2 SNEGSKA (reference sequence).

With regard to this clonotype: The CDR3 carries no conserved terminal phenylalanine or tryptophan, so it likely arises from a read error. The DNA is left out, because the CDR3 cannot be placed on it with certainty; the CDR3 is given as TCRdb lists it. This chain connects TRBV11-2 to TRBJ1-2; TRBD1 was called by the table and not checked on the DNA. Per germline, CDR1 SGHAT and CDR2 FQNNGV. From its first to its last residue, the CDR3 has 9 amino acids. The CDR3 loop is CASRQDRPR.

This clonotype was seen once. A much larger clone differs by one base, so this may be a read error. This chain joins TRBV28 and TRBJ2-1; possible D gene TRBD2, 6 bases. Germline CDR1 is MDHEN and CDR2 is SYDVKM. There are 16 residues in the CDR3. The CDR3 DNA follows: TGTGCCAGCAGTTGGTCTCCCCTAGCGAGATACAAAGAGCAGTTCTTC. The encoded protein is CASSWSPLARYKEQFF.

The CDR3 sequence: CASSPAAGADFLTF. The CDR3 coding sequence is TGTGCCAGCAGCCCCGCTGCTGGGGCCGACTTTCTGACTTTC. The chain recombines TRBV11-2 with TRBJ2-6; D may be TRBD1 (5 bases). The germline V gene has CDR1 SGHAT and CDR2 FQNNGV. The V and J ends lost 5 bases and 16 bases respectively, with 21 bases between them. CDR3 length equals 14 residues.